This T cell receptor beta chain was observed in a study of blood T cell repertoires in COVID-19. Study-wide context: COVID-19 samples, acute and convalescent, were from the United States, Italy and Spain. T cells, B-cell-depleted T cells, or PBMCs supplied cDNA or gDNA.

CDR3 length: 13 amino acids. V lost 5 bases and J lost 11, with 18 bases in between. One Seattle source followed patients from active infection through their disease course. Under the authors' procedure: Reference gene primer amplification gave estimated nucleated cell counts. Sequencing was performed with immunoSEQ multiplex PCR; in TCRdb, only in-frame clones are kept and a portion is missing. That table furnishes V, J and clone size, whereas the DNA furnished D and trimming. This table holds approximately 150,000 clones, roughly 85% found once. This receptor was obtained from a woman aged 45-65 years with COVID-19, enrolled during active disease. This chain joins TRBV12-3 or TRBV12-4 and TRBJ1-1; unclear D gene. Sample: peripheral blood. The CDR3 DNA reads TGTGCCAGCAGTCCCTCTGGCCGAACAAAGGCTTTCTTT. This translates into CASSPSGRTKAFF.